This T cell receptor (beta chain) is from a study of beta chain features in type 1 diabetes. Per germline, CDR1 GTSNPN and CDR2 SVGIG (reference sequence). This CDR3 has 14 amino acids. V was clipped by 3 bases and J by 7 bases, with 16 bases between them. Donors contributed one heparinised blood draw apiece, averaging approximately 0.12 L. The purity of all sorted populations exceeded 98%. Expressed TCRB transcripts were sequenced because the isolated RNA had all been reverse transcribed beforehand. Naive, central memory and regulatory T cell samples averaged around 3.5 million immunoSEQ reads each. The table came from immunoSEQ multiplex PCR; TCRdb's copy has only in-frame clones and leaves some out. Of about 660,000 clones listed, around 15% are singletons. Regarding the study as a whole: Cells with high TCR expression could be over-represented when cDNA is sequenced. When Type 1 diabetes patients were examined, their TCRB CDR3s proved moderately but significantly shorter in all four CD4+ subsets.

This clone was counted a few times. Antigen specificity is unknown. Sequencing used naive CD4+ T cells from blood. The chain combines TRBV30 with TRBJ1-5, with a tentative D call TRBD1 (5 bases). The sequence was collected from a man between 18 and 29 years old with type 1 diabetes. The CDR3 DNA reads TGTGCCTGGAGCGTATGGGGGGGATTGCAGCCCCAGCATTTT. It translates to CAWSVWGGLQPQHF.